This T cell receptor (beta chain) was captured in a study of blood T cell repertoires in COVID-19. Study-wide context: Samples of COVID-19 (acute and convalescent) were obtained from the United States, Italy and Spain.

The data were produced by immunoSEQ multiplex PCR, yet TCRdb's version contains in-frame clones alone and is incomplete. This table has roughly 250,000 clones, approximately 85% appearing once. Adults between roughly 18 and 95 years of age took part from about two dozen US areas. Clinical history as reported by participants underpinned cohort assignment. Symptom resolution, clearance, or two negative PCRs marked donors in Cohort 3 as recovered. This clone has just one count. This TCR came from a woman aged 30 to 39 who had recovered from COVID-19. The sample consisted of PBMCs or T cells enriched from blood (not recorded which).

CDR3 sequence (DNA): TGTGCCAGCAGCCCTAGTCCCGGGACAGGCTATGGCTACACCTTC. Translated: CASSPSPGTGYGYTF. This sequence joins TRBV7-3 and TRBJ1-2; 8 bases are a match to TRBD1. V gave up 5 bases and J gave up 4 bases; unmatched junction bases: 9. The CDR3 has 15 residues. Germline values: CDR1 SGHTA, CDR2 FQGTGA.